Sequencing of this TCR beta chain was carried out in a study of PD-L1 blockade in urothelial cancer. Whole-study context: The number of prior chemotherapy regimens per patient was 0 to 3. Blood analysis took place 3 weeks (second dose) and 6 weeks after treatment start. Blood samples contained a median 141,255 T cells.

Germline V gene sequence: CDR1 SGHNT, CDR2 YENEEA. Trimming removed 3 bases at V and 4 bases at J, with 10 bases between. This CDR3 comprises 14 residues. Sequenced by immunoSEQ multiplex PCR; TCRdb stores in-frame clones only, minus some. The sample yields about 30,000 clones, around 75% seen once. This chain links TRBV11-3 with TRBJ2-1; TRBD2 might be the D (6 bases). This TCR was sampled from a man aged 50 or older with urothelial cancer. The specimen was PBMCs, collected around atezolizumab (anti-PD-L1) treatment. CDR3 in DNA: TGTGCCAGCAGCTTGGAGGGGCCTTACAATGAGCAGTTCTTC. Amino acid sequence: CASSLEGPYNEQFF.